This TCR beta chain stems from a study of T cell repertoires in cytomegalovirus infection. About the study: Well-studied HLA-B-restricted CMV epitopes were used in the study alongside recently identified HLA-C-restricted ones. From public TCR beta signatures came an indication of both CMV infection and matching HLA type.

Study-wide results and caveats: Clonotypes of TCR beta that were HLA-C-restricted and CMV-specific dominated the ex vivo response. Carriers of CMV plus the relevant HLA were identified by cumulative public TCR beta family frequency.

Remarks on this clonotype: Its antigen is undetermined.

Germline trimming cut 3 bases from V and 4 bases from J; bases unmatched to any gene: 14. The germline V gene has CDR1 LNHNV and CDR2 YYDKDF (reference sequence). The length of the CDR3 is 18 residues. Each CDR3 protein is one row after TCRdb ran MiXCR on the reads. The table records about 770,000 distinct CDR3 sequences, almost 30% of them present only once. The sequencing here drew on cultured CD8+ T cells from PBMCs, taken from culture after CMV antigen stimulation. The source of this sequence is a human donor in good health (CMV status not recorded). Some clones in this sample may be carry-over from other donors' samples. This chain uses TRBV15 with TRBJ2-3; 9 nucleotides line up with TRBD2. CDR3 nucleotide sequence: TGTGCCACCAGCAGGCTTGGGGACGGACTAGCGAACCCAGATACGCAGTATTTT. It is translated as CATSRLGDGLANPDTQYF.